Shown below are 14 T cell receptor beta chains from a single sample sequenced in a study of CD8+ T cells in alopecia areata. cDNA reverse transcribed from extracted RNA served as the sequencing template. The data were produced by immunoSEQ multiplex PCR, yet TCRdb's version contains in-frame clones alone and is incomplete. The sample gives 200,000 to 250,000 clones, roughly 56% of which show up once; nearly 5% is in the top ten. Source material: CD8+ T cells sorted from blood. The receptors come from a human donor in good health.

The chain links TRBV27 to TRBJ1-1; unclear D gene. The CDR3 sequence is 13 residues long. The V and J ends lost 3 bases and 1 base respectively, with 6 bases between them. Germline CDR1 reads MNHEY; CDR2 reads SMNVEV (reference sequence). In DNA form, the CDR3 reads TGTGCCAGCAGTTTTGCCCCGAACACTGAAGCTTTCTTT. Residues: CASSFAPNTEAFF.

DNA for the CDR3: TGTGCCACCAGCAGGAAGGGAACCGGGGAGCTGTTTTTT. This sequence encodes CATSRKGTGELFF. The V and J genes are TRBV15 and TRBJ2-2; no definite D call. V lost 3 bases and J lost 5, with 7 bases in between. Per germline, CDR1 LNHNV and CDR2 YYDKDF (reference sequence). The length of the CDR3 is 13 residues.

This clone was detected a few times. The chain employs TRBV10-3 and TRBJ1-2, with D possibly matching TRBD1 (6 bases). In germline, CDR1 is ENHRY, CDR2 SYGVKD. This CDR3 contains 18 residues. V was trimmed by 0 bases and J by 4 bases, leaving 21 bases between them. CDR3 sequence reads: CAISESYRTGPRTYGYTF. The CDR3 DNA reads TGTGCCATCAGTGAGTCCTACCGAACAGGGCCACGGACCTATGGCTACACCTTC.

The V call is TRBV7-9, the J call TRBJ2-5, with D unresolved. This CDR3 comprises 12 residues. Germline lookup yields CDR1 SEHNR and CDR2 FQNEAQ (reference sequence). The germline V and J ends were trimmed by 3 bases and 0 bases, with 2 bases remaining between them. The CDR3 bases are TGTGCCAGCAGCTTCGACCAAGAGACCCAGTACTTC. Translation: CASSFDQETQYF.

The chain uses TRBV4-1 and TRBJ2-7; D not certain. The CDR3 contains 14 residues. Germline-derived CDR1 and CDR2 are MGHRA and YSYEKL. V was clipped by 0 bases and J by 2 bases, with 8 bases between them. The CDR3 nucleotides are TGCGCCAGCAGCCAAGATCCGGTTACCTACGAGCAGTACTTC. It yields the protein CASSQDPVTYEQYF.

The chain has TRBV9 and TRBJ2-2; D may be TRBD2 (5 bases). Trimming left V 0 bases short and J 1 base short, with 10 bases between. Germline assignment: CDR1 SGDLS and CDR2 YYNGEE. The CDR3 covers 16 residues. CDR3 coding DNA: TGTGCCAGCAGCGTAGCGGCAGGACTGAACACCGGGGAGCTGTTTTTT. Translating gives CASSVAAGLNTGELFF.

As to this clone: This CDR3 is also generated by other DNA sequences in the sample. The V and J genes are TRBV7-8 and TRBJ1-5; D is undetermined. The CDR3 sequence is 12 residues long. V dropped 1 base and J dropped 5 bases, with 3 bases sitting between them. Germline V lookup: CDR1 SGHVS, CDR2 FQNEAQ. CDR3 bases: TGTGCCAGCAGCTTAGGAGATCAGCCCCAGCATTTT. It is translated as CASSLGDQPQHF.

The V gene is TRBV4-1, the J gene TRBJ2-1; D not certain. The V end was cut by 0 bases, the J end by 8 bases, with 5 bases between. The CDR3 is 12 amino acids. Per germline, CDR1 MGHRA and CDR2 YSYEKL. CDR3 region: CASSQDRHEQFF. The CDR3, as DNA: TGCGCCAGCAGCCAAGATCGGCATGAGCAGTTCTTC.

CDR3 residues: CASSSPGAIGSYNEQFF. CDR3 in DNA: TGTGCCAGCAGCTCCCCCGGCGCCATTGGGTCCTACAATGAGCAGTTCTTC. This chain uses TRBV13 with TRBJ2-1, with D unclear. CDR1 and CDR2 from the germline V gene are PRHDT and FYEKMQ (reference sequence). V was pared by 4 bases and J by 1 base, with 17 bases between. The length of the CDR3 is 17 residues. Drawing the rest from reference TRBV13 and TRBJ2-1, the complete variable domain is AAGVIQSPRHLIKEKRETATLKCYPIPRHDTVYWYQQGPGQDPQFLISFYEKMQSDKGSIPDRFSAQQFSDYHSELNMSSLELGDSALYFCASSSPGAIGSYNEQFFGPGTRLTVL.

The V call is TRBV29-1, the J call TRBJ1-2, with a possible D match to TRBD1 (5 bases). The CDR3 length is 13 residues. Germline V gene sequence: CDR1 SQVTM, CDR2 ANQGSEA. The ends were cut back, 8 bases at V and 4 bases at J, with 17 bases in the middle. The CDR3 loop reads CSMRGTGSYGYTF. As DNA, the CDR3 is TGCAGCATGAGAGGAACAGGTAGCTATGGCTACACCTTC.

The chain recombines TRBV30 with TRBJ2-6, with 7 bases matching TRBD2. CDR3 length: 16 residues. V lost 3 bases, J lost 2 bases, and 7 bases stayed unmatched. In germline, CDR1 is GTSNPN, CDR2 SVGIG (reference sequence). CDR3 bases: TGTGCCTGGAGCCCCTGGGGGGGTGCTGGGGCCAACGTCCTGACTTTC. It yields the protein CAWSPWGGAGANVLTF.

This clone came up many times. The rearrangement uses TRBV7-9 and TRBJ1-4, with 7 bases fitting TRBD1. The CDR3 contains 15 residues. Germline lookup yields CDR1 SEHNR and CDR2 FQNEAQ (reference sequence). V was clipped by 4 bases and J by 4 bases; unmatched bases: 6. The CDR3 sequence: CASSYRQGLNEKLFF. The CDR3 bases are TGTGCCAGCAGCTACCGACAGGGCCTTAATGAAAAACTGTTTTTT.

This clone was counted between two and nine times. CDR3 bases: TGTGCCAGCAGCGTAGACGACGGCTACAATGAGCAGTTCTTC. Translated: CASSVDDGYNEQFF. The genes are TRBV9 and TRBJ2-1; D not certain. V lost 0 bases, J lost 3 bases, and 7 bases lay in between. The CDR3 is made up of 14 amino acids. Germline loops: CDR1 SGDLS, CDR2 YYNGEE. The full variable domain, rest sourced from reference TRBV9 and TRBJ2-1, is DSGVTQTPKHLITATGQRVTLRCSPRSGDLSVYWYQQSLDQGLQFLIQYYNGEERAKGNILERFSAQQFPDLHSELNLSSLELGDSALYFCASSVDDGYNEQFFGPGTRLTVL.

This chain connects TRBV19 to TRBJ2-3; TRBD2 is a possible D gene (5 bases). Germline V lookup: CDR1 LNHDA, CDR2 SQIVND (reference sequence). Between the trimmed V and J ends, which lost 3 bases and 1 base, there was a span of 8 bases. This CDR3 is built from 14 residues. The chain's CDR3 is CASSILGGTDTQYF. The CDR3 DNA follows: TGTGCCAGTAGTATTCTGGGAGGCACAGATACGCAGTATTTT.